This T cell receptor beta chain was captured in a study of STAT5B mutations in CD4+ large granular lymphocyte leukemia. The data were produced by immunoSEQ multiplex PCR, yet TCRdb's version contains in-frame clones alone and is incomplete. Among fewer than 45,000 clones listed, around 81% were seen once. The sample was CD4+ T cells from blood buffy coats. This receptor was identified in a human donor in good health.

The CDR3 coding sequence is TGTGCCAGCAGTTTAGGCTCCTGGAGCTCCTACAATGAGCAGTTCTTC. Translating gives CASSLGSWSSYNEQFF. The chain employs TRBV27 and TRBJ2-1; D not certain. Trimming pared 2 bases from V and 0 bases from J, leaving 11 bases between. Germline CDR1 reads MNHEY; CDR2 reads SMNVEV (reference sequence). The CDR3 sequence is 16 residues long.